Included here is one T cell receptor beta chain sequence, with context. This clonotype has more than one count but fewer than ten. Its antigen target is currently unknown. Base qualities are not provided; no much larger clone lies one nucleotide away. This sample was included in a study of identical twins (dated by TCRdb to 2016 to 2017). Study-level background: To test whether fetal clonotypes persist, the study used deep sequencing on TCR alpha and beta repertoires from monozygotic twins, unrelated adults of various ages, and cord blood. To rule out contamination, replicate twin experiments were performed at different times with different library preparation protocols. General conclusions and limits of the study: Invariant T cells such as MAIT and iNKT could partly confound zero-insertion analyses, although diverse VJ usage argued against such confounding for most clonotypes. Fewer insertions were carried by abundant cord blood beta clonotypes; a weaker similar trend was observed in young adult naive repertoires, while no such trend was observed in memory repertoires. Because the same donors could not be followed over many years, the conclusions relied on cross-sectional statistical analysis. Excess twin sharing in beta out-of-frame sequences was weaker because fewer shared sequences lowered the signal-to-noise ratio. In monozygotic twins, out-of-frame TCR alpha sharing was systematically underestimated by recombination models, although the models agreed with sharing between unrelated individuals. Compared with coincidental sharing between unrelated individuals, out-of-frame TCR alpha sequences shared between twins had an excess of sequences with low generation probability.

Every donor in the study was a healthy Caucasian. The twin cohort comprised three pairs of female monozygotic twins, all aged roughly 18 to 29 years. Peripheral blood mononuclear cells were used as the source from which RNA for TCR libraries was isolated. Libraries were built with 5' RACE. The data were produced on an Illumina HiSeq 2000. A universal primer binding site was introduced by template switching, and a unique molecular identifier was present in the final cDNA, enabling accurate counting of TCR cDNA molecules. First-strand cDNA for TCR alpha and beta chains was synthesized from specific primers in the conserved constant-segment region. To control for contamination, every cDNA library carried two barcodes: a SMART-Mk sample barcode plus Illumina barcodes. TruSeq adapter sequences along with Illumina sample barcodes were introduced in two successive PCR steps. The TCR alpha and beta cDNA libraries were sequenced on the Illumina HiSeq platform using custom primers. Turning to the authors' computational methods: Raw reads were processed with MiGEC to extract unique molecular identifiers, and MiXCR was used to determine CDR3 positions. For each individual, recombination models were inferred using an EM algorithm with the repgenHMM and IGoR tools. Shared clonotype analysis was performed with the tcR package in R, normalizing sharing by the product of cloneset sizes. To study raw recombination without the effects of thymic and clonal selection, out-of-frame nonproductive sequences were analyzed. TCRdb redid the processing of the public reads, applying fastp at Q25 and MiXCR, and retained in-frame beta chains. Each record represents a unique CDR3 protein, reported with the most common genes and DNA among its rows. These V and J calls derive from TCRdb rather than the authors' analysis. Present in this sample are some 590,000 distinct CDR3 sequences, 7.5% to 10% of which were seen just once. Under 3.5% of the sample is taken by the ten largest.

V loses 9 bases, J loses 8 bases, and the germline ends lie 13 bases apart. Taken from the germline V gene, the CDR1 and CDR2 loops are ENHRY and SYGVKD. From cysteine to phenylalanine, the CDR3 is 11 amino acids long. The read is trimmed to its CDR3 DNA, 33 bases read in frame from base 1. These data also formed part of another study, on yellow fever vaccine responses in identical twins. Per that second paper: The T cell response to vaccination in identical twins was reported by the authors to appear partly convergent and partly personalized. Focusing on identical twins, the study followed the T cell clones that responded to the vaccine, and did so with precision.

The receptor chain draws on TRBV10-3 and TRBJ1-2, and the D gene may be TRBD1, 6 bases matching. This clonotype was sampled from a woman younger than 30 in good health. Sequences were obtained from PBMCs. The DNA reads as follows: TGTGCCATTGAAACAGGGCAAGGCTACACCTTC. The encoded protein is CAIETGQGYTF.